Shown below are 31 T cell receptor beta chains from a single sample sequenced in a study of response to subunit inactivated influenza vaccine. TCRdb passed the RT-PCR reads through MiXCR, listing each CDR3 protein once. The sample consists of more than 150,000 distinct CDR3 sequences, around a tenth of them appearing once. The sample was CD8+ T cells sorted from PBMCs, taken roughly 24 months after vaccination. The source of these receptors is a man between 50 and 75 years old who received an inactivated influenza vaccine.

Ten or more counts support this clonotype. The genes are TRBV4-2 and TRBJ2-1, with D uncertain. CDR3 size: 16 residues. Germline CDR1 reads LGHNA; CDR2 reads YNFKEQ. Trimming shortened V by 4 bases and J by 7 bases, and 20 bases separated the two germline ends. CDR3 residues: CASSRLPTYTSNEQFF. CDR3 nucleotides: TGTGCCAGCAGCCGCCTACCGACTTATACCTCAAATGAGCAGTTCTTC.

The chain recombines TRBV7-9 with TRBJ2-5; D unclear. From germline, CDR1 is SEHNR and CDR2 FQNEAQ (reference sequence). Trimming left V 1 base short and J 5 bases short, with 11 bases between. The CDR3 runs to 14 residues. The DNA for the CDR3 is TGTGCCAGCAGCTTAGAGTGGGGTCCGGAGACCCAGTACTTC. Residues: CASSLEWGPETQYF.

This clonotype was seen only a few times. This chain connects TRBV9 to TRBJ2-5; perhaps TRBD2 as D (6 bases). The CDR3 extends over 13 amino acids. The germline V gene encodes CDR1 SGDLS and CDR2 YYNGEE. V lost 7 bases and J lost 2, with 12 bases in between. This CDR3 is CASGGAGQETQYF. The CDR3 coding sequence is TGTGCCAGCGGGGGAGCGGGTCAAGAGACCCAGTACTTC.

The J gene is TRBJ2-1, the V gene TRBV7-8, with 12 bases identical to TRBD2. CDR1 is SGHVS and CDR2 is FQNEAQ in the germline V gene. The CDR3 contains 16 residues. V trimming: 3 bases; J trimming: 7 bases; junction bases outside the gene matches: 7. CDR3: CASSFPLAGGLNEQFF. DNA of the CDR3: TGTGCCAGCAGCTTCCCACTAGCGGGAGGATTAAATGAGCAGTTCTTC.

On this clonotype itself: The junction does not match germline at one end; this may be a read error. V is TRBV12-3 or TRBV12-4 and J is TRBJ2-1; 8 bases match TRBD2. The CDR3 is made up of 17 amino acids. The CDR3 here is CACSLAGWDPLAWEQFF. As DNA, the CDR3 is TGTGCCTGCAGTTTAGCGGGGTGGGACCCCCTCGCATGGGAGCAGTTCTTC.

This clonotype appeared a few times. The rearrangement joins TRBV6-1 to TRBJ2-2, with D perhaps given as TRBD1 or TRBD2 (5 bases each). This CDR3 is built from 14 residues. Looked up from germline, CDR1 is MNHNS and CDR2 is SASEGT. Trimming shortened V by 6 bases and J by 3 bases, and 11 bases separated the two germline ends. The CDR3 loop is CASRAGTYTGELFF. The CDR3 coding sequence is TGTGCCAGCAGGGCAGGGACCTACACCGGGGAGCTGTTTTTT.

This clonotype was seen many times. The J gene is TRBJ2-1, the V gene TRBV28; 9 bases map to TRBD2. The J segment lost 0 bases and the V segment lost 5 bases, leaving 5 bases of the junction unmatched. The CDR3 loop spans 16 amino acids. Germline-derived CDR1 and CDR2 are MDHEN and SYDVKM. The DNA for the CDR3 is TGTGCCAGCAGTAACCCTAGCGGGAACTCCTACAATGAGCAGTTCTTC. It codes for CASSNPSGNSYNEQFF.

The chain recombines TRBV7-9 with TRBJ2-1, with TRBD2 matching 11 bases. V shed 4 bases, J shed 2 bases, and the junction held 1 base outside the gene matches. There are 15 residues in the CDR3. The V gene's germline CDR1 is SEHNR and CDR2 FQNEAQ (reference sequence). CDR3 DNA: TGTGCCAGCAGCTCTAGCGGGAGGCCCTACAATGAGCAGTTCTTC. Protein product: CASSSSGRPYNEQFF.

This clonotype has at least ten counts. CDR3: CASSLGGSGVGEAFF. Written as DNA, the CDR3 is TGTGCCAGCAGTTTAGGAGGCTCGGGGGTTGGTGAAGCTTTCTTT. The chain combines TRBV12-3 or TRBV12-4 with TRBJ1-1; possibly TRBD1 for D (5 bases). The V end lost 1 base, the J end lost 7 bases, and 16 bases lay between the germline ends. This CDR3 comprises 15 residues.

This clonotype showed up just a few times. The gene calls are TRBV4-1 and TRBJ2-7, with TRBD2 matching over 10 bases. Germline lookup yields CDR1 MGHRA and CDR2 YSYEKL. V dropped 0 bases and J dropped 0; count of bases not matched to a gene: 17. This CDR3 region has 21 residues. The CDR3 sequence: CASSQDPPSWGSGGSSYEQYF. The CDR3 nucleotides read TGCGCCAGCAGCCAAGATCCCCCTTCTTGGGGTAGCGGGGGGTCCTCCTACGAGCAGTACTTC.

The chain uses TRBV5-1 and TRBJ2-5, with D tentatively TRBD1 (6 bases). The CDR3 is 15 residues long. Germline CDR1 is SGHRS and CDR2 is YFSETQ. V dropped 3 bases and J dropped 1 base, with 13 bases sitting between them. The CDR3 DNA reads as TGCGCCAGCAGCTACTCCGGGACACGCCAAGAGACCCAGTACTTC. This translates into CASSYSGTRQETQYF.

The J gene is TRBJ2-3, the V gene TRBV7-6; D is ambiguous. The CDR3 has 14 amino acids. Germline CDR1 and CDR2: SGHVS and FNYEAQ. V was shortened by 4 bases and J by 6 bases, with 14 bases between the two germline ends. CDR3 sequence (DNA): TGTGCCAGCAGCTCCATTAGTTTCCGGGATACGCAGTATTTT. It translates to CASSSISFRDTQYF.

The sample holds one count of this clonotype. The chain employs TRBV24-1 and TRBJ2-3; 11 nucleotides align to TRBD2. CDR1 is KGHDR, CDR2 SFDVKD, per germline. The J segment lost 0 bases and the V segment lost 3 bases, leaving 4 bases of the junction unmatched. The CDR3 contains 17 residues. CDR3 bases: TGTGCCACCAGTGATCCCGGGACTAGCGGCAGCACAGATACGCAGTATTTT. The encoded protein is CATSDPGTSGSTDTQYF.

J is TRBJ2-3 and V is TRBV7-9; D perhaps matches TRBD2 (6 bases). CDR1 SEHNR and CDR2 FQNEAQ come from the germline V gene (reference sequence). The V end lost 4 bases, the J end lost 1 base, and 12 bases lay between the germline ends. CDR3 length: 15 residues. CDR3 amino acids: CASSSMPGGTDTQYF. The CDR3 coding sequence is TGTGCCAGCAGCTCAATGCCGGGGGGCACAGATACGCAGTATTTT.

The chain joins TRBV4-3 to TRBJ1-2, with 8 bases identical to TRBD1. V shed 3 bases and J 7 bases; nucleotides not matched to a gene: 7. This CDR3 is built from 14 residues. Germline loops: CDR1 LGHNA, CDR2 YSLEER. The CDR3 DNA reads TGCGCCAGCAGCCAGCCAGGGGGCGCCTCTGGCTACACCTTC. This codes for CASSQPGGASGYTF.

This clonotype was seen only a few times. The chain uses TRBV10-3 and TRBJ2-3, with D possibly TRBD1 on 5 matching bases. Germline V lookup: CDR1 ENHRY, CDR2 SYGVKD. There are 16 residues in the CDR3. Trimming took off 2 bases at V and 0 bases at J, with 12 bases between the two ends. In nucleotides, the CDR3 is TGTGCCATCAGTGAGCGAAGGGGCACTAGCACAGATACGCAGTATTTT. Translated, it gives CAISERRGTSTDTQYF.

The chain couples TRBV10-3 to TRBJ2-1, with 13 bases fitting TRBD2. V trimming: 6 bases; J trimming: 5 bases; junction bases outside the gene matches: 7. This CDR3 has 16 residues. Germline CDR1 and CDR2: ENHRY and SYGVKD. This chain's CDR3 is CAIRGLAGEKDNEQFF. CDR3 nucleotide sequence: TGTGCCATCAGAGGACTAGCGGGGGAGAAGGACAATGAGCAGTTCTTC.

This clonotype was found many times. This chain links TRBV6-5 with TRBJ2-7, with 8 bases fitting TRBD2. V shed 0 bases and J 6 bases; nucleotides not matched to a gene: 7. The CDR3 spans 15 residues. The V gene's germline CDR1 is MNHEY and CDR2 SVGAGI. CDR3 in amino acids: CASSYSTGAGGEQYF. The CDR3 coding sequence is TGTGCCAGCAGTTACTCCACTGGCGCGGGGGGCGAGCAGTACTTC.

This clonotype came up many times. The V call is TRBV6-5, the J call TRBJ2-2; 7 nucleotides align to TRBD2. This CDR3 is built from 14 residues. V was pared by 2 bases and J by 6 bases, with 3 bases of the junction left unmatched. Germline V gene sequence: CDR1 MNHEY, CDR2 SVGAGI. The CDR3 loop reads CASSYLRGAGELFF. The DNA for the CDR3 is TGTGCCAGCAGTTACCTCCGGGGGGCCGGGGAGCTGTTTTTT.

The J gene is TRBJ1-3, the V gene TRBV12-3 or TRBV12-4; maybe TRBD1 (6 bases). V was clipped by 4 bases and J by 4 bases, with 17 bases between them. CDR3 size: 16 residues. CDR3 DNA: TGTGCCAGCAGTTCCCCTCAGGGGCTAGGAGGAAACACCATATATTTT. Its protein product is CASSSPQGLGGNTIYF.

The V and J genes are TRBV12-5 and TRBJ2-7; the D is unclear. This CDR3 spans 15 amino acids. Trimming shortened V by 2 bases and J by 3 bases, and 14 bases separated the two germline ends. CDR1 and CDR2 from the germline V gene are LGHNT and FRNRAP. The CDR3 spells CASGLPTNRVYEQYF. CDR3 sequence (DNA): TGTGCTAGTGGTTTGCCGACGAATAGGGTCTACGAGCAGTACTTC.

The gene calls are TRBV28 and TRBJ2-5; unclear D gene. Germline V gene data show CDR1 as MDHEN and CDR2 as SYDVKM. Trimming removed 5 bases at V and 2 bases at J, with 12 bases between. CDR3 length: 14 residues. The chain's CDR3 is CASSPLLEQETQYF. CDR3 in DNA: TGTGCCAGCAGTCCGTTGCTGGAACAAGAGACCCAGTACTTC. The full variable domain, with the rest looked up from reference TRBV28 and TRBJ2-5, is DVKVTQSSRYLVKRTGEKVFLECVQDMDHENMFWYRQDPGLGLRLIYFSYDVKMKEKGDIPEGYSVSREKKERFSLILESASTNQTSMYLCASSPLLEQETQYFGPGTRLLVL.

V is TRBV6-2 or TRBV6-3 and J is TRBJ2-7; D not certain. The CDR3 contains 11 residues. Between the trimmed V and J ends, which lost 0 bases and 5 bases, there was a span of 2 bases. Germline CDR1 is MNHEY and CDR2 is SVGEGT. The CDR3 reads CASSYSNEQYF. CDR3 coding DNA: TGTGCCAGCAGTTACTCTAACGAGCAGTACTTC.

The CDR3 bases are TGTGCCAGCAGCTCGGGCCCCAAGACTCCCCACACTGAAGCTTTCTTT. Residues: CASSSGPKTPHTEAFF. The rearrangement links TRBV7-9 to TRBJ1-1; no clear D gene. The V end was cut by 4 bases, the J end by 3 bases, with 18 bases between. This CDR3 has 16 residues. Germline assignment: CDR1 SEHNR and CDR2 FQNEAQ (reference sequence).

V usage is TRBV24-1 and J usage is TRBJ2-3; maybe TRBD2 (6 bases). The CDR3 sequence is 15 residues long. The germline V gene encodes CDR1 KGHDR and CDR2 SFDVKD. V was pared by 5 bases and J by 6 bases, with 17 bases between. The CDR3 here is CATSAGEVSWDTQYF. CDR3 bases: TGTGCCACCAGTGCGGGAGAGGTTTCTTGGGATACGCAGTATTTT.

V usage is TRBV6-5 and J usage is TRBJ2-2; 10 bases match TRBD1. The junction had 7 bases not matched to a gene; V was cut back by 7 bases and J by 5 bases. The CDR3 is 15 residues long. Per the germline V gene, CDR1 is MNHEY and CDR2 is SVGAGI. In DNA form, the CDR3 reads TGTGCCAGCATTATCGACAGGGGGCCGACCGGGGAGCTGTTTTTT. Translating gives CASIIDRGPTGELFF.

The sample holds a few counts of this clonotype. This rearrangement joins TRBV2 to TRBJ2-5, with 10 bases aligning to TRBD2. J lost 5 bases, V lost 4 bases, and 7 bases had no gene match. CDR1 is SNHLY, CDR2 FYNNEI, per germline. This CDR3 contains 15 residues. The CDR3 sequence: CASSVASGSLETQYF. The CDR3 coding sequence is TGTGCCAGCAGTGTTGCTAGCGGGAGTTTGGAGACCCAGTACTTC.

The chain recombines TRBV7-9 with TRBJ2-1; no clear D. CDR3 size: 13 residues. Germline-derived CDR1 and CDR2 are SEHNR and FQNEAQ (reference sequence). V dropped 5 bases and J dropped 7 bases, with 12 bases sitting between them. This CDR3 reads CASSPLERNEQFF. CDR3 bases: TGTGCCAGCAGCCCCTTGGAGAGGAATGAGCAGTTCTTC.

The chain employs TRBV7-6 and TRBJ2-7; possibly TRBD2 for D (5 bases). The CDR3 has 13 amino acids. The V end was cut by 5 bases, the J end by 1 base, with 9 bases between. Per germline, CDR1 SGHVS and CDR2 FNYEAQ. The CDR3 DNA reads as TGTGCCAGCAGCCTCGGGGAGTCCTACGAGCAGTACTTC. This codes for CASSLGESYEQYF.

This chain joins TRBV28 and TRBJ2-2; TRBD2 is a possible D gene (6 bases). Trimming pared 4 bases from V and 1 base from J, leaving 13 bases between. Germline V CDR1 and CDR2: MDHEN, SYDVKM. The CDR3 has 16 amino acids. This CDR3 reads CASSYLAIGNTGELFF. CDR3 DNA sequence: TGTGCCAGCAGTTATCTAGCGATCGGGAACACCGGGGAGCTGTTTTTT.

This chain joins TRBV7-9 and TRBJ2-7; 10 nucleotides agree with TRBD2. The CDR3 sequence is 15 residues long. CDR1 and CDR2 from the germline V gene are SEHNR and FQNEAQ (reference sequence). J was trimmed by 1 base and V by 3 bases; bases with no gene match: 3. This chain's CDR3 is CASSFTSGVSYEQYF. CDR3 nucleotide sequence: TGTGCCAGCAGCTTTACTAGCGGGGTGTCCTACGAGCAGTACTTC. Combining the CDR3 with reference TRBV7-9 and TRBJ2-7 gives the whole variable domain DTGVSQNPRHKITKRGQNVTFRCDPISEHNRLYWYRQTLGQGPEFLTYFQNEAQLEKSRLLSDRFSAERPKGSFSTLEIQRTEQGDSAMYLCASSFTSGVSYEQYFGPGTRLTVT.